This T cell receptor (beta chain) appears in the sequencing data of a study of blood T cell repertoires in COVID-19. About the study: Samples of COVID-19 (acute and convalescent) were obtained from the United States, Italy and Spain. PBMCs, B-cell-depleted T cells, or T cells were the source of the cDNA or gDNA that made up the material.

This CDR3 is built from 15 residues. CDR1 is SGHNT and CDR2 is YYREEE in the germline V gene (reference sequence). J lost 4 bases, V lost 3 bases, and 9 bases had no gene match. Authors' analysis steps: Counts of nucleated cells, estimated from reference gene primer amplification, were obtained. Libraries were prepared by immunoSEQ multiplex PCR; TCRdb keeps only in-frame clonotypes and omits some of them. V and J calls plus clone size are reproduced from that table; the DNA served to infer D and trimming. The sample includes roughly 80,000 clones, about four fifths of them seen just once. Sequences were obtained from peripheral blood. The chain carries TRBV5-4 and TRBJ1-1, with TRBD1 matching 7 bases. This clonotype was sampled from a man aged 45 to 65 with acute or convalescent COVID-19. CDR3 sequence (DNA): TGTGCCAGCAGCTGGGAACAGGGGTCCTCCACTGAAGCTTTCTTT. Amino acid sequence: CASSWEQGSSTEAFF.